The TCR beta chain described here comes from a study of T cell responses to AZD1222 COVID-19 vaccine (dated by TCRdb to the early 2020s). For context, the study as a whole: TCR sequencing was performed for about 240 trial participants, of whom around 200 were given two doses of AZD1222 and 26 were given two doses of MenACWY control vaccine. Trial participants were enrolled into age subgroups of 18-55, 56-69 and 70-plus years, which contained approximately 150, 28 and 58 TCR-sequenced participants, respectively. Findings and caveats that apply to the study as a whole: Participants were mostly white British and included more females than males, and it was suggested by the authors that clonal diversity may have been underestimated. In the small 56-69-year group, the increase in depth fell short of significance, most likely because of low power. Spike-specific TCR breadth and depth rose significantly after two AZD1222 doses compared with day 0 and with MenACWY recipients. No day 14 peak-response samples were available, so repertoires were characterized only after the peak T cell response. The whole spike protein was spanned by vaccine-associated CD4 TCRs, and dominant responses were seen in regions 160-218 and 743-854. Only five or six AZD1222 recipients were SARS-CoV-2 seropositive at baseline, limiting conclusions about previously exposed vaccinees. Epitopes outside the regions mutated in the B.1.351 and B.1.1.7 variants were reportedly recognized by nearly half of the unique spike-specific TCRs.

The CDR3 regions of human TCRbeta chains were subjected to immunosequencing. Concerning the study's data processing: TCRs in the repertoires were matched against a reference library of SARS-CoV-2-specific TCRs that had been generated with the MIRA antigen-specificity platform. Breadth was defined as the fraction of unique TCRs that were SARS-CoV-2-associated, and depth was defined as the fraction of total T cells that were SARS-CoV-2-associated. Using the MIRA data, every spike-specific TCR was mapped to the spike region that the TCR reacted to and assigned to either a CD4 or a CD8 class. Log10-transformed breadth and depth values were compared by one-way ANOVA with Sidak's multiple comparisons tests. TCRdb took over this immuneACCESS table, retaining in-frame rearrangements with V and J assigned. Such tables are incomplete; in checked studies, under half of the missing clones stem from an unresolved V gene, and the remainder is unexplained. V and J calls and clone size follow that table, whereas D and trimming were derived from the DNA. Present in this sample are around 90,000 clones, under 95% of which were seen just once. The ten largest make up around 5.5% of the sample.

The V and J ends are trimmed by 4 bases and 12 bases, leaving 13 bases between them. Including the terminal cysteine and phenylalanine, the CDR3 comprises 12 residues. The retained sequence is limited to the CDR3, 36 bases, with the frame set at the first base. From the germline V gene (reference sequence), CDR1 is PRHDT and CDR2 is FYEKMQ. This specimen's time point label, per the study, means: baseline before first vaccination. Reading the label with the study, this specimen's treatment or condition is: meningococcal conjugate vaccine given as trial control. The vaccinee samples were drawn from two UK trials, COV001 and COV002, one of which was a single-blind randomized controlled phase 2/3 trial testing AZD1222 (ChAdOx1 nCoV-19) in healthy adults. For TCRbeta chain sequencing, PBMC samples were collected from trial participants at day 0 and at day 28 after the second dose. To note about this clone: No cognate antigen has been identified for it. The record has no base qualities; no much larger clone is one base away.

The rearrangement joined TRBV13 to TRBJ2-1, with TRBD1 as a weak D call on 6 bases. The sample was peripheral blood, taken on day 0 of MenACWY control vaccination. This clonotype was sampled from an adult in good health. The CDR3 sequence is CASSSDSFGQFF. The bases are TGTGCCAGCAGCTCGGACAGTTTCGGGCAGTTCTTC.